Given below is one T cell receptor (beta chain) in context. Its cognate antigen has yet to be identified. No much larger clonotype is one base removed from it; base qualities were not supplied. The data originate from a study of OX40 agonist ivuxolimab in advanced cancers. Regarding the study in general: The costimulatory receptor OX40 (CD134) was targeted by ivuxolimab, a fully human IgG2 agonistic monoclonal antibody. Intravenous ivuxolimab was administered to patients every 2 weeks at six dose levels: 0.01, 0.1, 0.3, 1.5, 3 and 10 mg/kg. Of the approximately 50 dose-escalation patients, hepatocellular carcinoma was present in around 20, melanoma in roughly 15, renal cell carcinoma in 9 and head and neck cancer in 9. The dose-escalation cohort was 82.7% male with a mean age of about 60 years, ranging from roughly 23 to 85. Patients were allowed to have had prior anti-PD-1, anti-PD-L1 or anti-CTLA-4 therapy, and 30% to 40% of the dose-escalation patients had been treated with checkpoint inhibitors. Three dose-escalation patients achieved partial responses, one with hepatocellular carcinoma and two with cutaneous melanoma. The point of sequencing TCRbeta in the periphery was to test whether ivuxolimab changed TCR sequence diversity and drove clonal T-cell expansion. The paper reports the monotherapy dose-escalation portion (N of about 47 patients) of the phase I ivuxolimab trial. General findings and caveats noted by the study authors: At doses from 0.1 to 3.0 mg/kg, clonal expansion was seen in both CD4+ and CD8+ blood T cells between baseline and week 6. After ivuxolimab, more expanded clones were found on average in CD8+ T cells than in CD4+ T cells. Which antigens the clonally expanded peripheral T cells were specific for was not determined. In partial responders in the 0.1-3.0 mg/kg groups, normalized peripheral clonal expansion was found to be among the lowest, especially among CD8+ T cells. Low levels of normalized T-cell clonal expansion were also seen in some patients who did not respond.

Trimming at the junction amounts to 5 bases on V and 5 bases on J, and the germline ends lie 9 bases apart. For CDR1 and CDR2, the germline V gene lists MDHEN and SYDVKM. The cysteine opens and the phenylalanine closes a CDR3 of 12 amino acids. Only the CDR3 part of the read is kept: 36 bases, read in frame from the first base. Patients with a history of autoimmune disease or receiving systemic immunosuppression were excluded from the trial. In every dose cohort, peripheral blood was drawn for TCR sequencing at baseline, cycle 4 day 1, and cycle 7 day 1. Samples came from an open-label, multicenter, first-in-human phase I dose-escalation trial of ivuxolimab. The trial enrolled adults with locally advanced or metastatic head and neck squamous cell, hepatocellular, melanoma or renal cell carcinoma. Before TCR sequencing, CD4+ and CD8+ T cells were separately sorted from peripheral blood. For sequencing of the TCRbeta CDR3 region, genomic DNA was extracted from the sorted cells. The immunoSEQ Assay was used to sequence the TCRbeta CDR3 regions. In its TCRdb copy, this immuneACCESS table keeps in-frame sequences only and misses some clones. Where compared with another copy, unresolved V genes explain less than half of these, and the others have no known cause. This sample is represented by some 44,000 clones; more than 70% of them were singletons. The ten largest clones represent roughly 5% of the sample.

Material: CD4+ or CD8+ T cells sorted from blood, obtained in a trial of the OX40 agonist ivuxolimab. This clonotype was obtained from an adult with an advanced solid tumor such as melanoma, head and neck, liver or kidney cancer. The V gene is TRBV28 and the J gene is TRBJ1-2, with TRBD1 perhaps the D gene, on 6 matching bases. The CDR3 corresponds to CASSRTEYGYTF. Here is the DNA: TGTGCCAGCAGTCGGACAGAGTATGGCTACACCTTC.